The source of this TCR beta chain is a study of cytomegalovirus exposure and HLA in healthy donors. In the study overall: HLA-typed donors were the source of approximately 85 million unique TCRs held in an early data release.

Primers: 60 Vbeta forward and 13 Jbeta reverse. Sequenced by immunoSEQ multiplex PCR; TCRdb stores in-frame clones only, minus some. The sample has fewer than 200,000 clones, approximately 70% seen once. Germline loops: CDR1 SGHDT, CDR2 YYEEEE. There are 14 residues in the CDR3. Trimming stripped 4 bases from V and 4 bases from J, with 14 bases between. Study-wide findings and caveats: A later analysis found TCR association rates differed by HLA locus, highest for DRB1 and lowest for HLA-C.

About this clone itself: The target antigen is unknown.

Specimen: PBMCs. This receptor was taken from a man in his forties in good health and CMV-seropositive. This chain connects TRBV5-6 to TRBJ1-2, with D unresolved. The CDR3, as DNA: TGTGCCAGCAGCCCGGCGCGGGGAAGCTATGGCTACACCTTC. Translating it yields CASSPARGSYGYTF.